This record looks at one T cell receptor beta chain sequence and its context. The table lists this clone with a few counts. There is no known antigen for this receptor. No quality values exist for individual bases; no much larger clone is one base distant. These data originate in a study of beta chain features in type 1 diabetes (dated by TCRdb to the late 2010s). Study-wide context: Patients and healthy donors did not differ in mean age, gender distribution, total cell number or subset yield. Regulatory and stem cell-like memory subsets were obtained from only 8 patients and about 8 healthy donors, while naive and central memory subsets were obtained from all 28 donors. The study compared the TCRB repertoires of sorted circulating CD4+ T cell subsets in recently diagnosed type 1 diabetes patients with those in matched healthy donors. A total of some 100,000,000 sorted cells were examined across all samples, and a strong correlation was observed between cell number per subset and RNA yield.

All of the isolated RNA was reverse transcribed with the High Capacity cDNA Reverse Transcription Kit, so expressed TCRB transcripts were sequenced. Deep immunoSEQ sequencing was performed on naive, central memory and regulatory T cell samples, with an average of roughly 3.5 million total reads per sample. Sorted cells were lysed in RLT buffer, and RNA was extracted using DNase-treated RNeasy Micro or Mini kits according to cell number. Each cell subset was processed separately to prevent cross-contamination, with patient and healthy donor samples processed together. The immunoSEQ multiplex PCR was used to amplify TCRB sequences from cDNA, generating 87-bp fragments that spanned the CDR3 region. Amplicons were sequenced on the Illumina HiSeq platform. The paper's processing steps were these. PCR bias was corrected computationally using synthetic template baselines, and reads within Hamming distance 2 were collapsed, with unmergeable singletons discarded. Reads were aligned against IMGT so that V, D and J genes, CDR3 length and insertions or deletions at six rearrangement sites could be assigned. Within each subset, clonotype counts were normalized to the number of sorted cells before true diversity and Gini coefficients were calculated with the tcR R package. The overlap coefficient, calculated on TCRB nucleotide sequences, was used to quantify repertoire sharing. Out-of-frame TCRB sequences from naive cells were analyzed as a proxy for the pre-selection repertoire. Drawn from immuneACCESS, this table holds only the in-frame rearrangements with V and J called that TCRdb kept. Clones are partly lost; checked studies trace under half to an unresolved V gene and leave the rest unexplained. Clonal size and the V and J genes are those of that table, whereas D and trimming came from the DNA. The sample table contains about 660,000 clones; only one count was recorded for over 13% of them. The leading ten clones occupy 0.035% to 0.04% of the sample.

The study at large found these results: Only small numbers of individuals were included in the HLA sub-analyses, which left unresolved whether HLA type had any influence on TCRB rearrangement. Type 1 diabetes patients showed a moderate but significant shortening of TCRB CDR3 length in all four CD4+ subsets. Naive, central memory and regulatory TCRB repertoires appeared to be more similar among patients than among healthy donors. PCR may preferentially amplify shorter templates, but because patient and control samples were amplified and corrected together, any resulting skew would affect both groups equally. Because cDNA rather than genomic DNA was sequenced, highly expressing activated cells could have been over-represented, although no difference in activation and CD3 levels was found between groups. Patients with type 1 diabetes made fewer insertions and deleted more nucleotides at VDJ recombination sites, implying thymic rearrangement abnormalities.

The CDR3 runs 12 amino acids, cysteine and phenylalanine included. Kept here is only the CDR3 DNA, which spans 36 bases and is read in frame from base 1. CDR1 GTSNPN and CDR2 SVGIG were looked up in the germline V gene (reference sequence). V loses 6 bases, J loses 5 bases, and the germline ends lie 10 bases apart. A single peripheral blood draw of about 116 mL on average was collected from each donor into heparinised tubes. Naive, central memory, regulatory and stem cell-like memory CD4+ T cells were sorted on a BD FACSAria II using a panel including CD45RO, CCR7, CD25, CD127, CD95 and CD27. Purity was above 95% for every sorted population. PBMCs were separated immediately by Lymphoprep density gradient centrifugation and were stained directly, without being cultured. So that batch effects would be minimized, each experiment stained and sorted samples in pairs, pairing one healthy donor with one patient.

This clonotype was obtained from a young man with type 1 diabetes. The chain links TRBV30 with TRBJ1-4; the D gene is not confidently resolved. The sample taken for sequencing was naive CD4+ T cells from blood. Sample cell subset or site, as interpreted from the label and publication: true naive CD4+ T cells. CDR3 sequence: CACDLLNEKLFF. The sequenced DNA is TGTGCCTGTGACCTACTGAATGAAAAACTGTTTTTT.